This TCR beta chain stems from a study of Tregs in tolerant kidney transplant recipients. Unstimulated Tregs (CD4+CD25+CD127-) and CD4+CD25- non-Tregs were sorted from PBMCs. Sequencing used immunoSEQ multiplex PCR; TCRdb keeps in-frame clones, though not all of them. The sample has some 110,000 clones, about 90% seen once. This TCR came from a human donor in good health. The specimen was CD4+ T cells from blood.

CDR3 residues: CASNQKRDIFGEQFF. In nucleotides, the CDR3 is TGTGCCAGCAATCAAAAAAGGGACATTTTCGGTGAGCAGTTCTTC. The V gene is TRBV2, the J gene TRBJ2-1, with D perhaps TRBD1 (6 bases). CDR1 SNHLY and CDR2 FYNNEI come from the germline V gene. CDR3 length equals 15 residues. V lost 7 bases to trimming and J lost 9 bases, with 22 bases between them.